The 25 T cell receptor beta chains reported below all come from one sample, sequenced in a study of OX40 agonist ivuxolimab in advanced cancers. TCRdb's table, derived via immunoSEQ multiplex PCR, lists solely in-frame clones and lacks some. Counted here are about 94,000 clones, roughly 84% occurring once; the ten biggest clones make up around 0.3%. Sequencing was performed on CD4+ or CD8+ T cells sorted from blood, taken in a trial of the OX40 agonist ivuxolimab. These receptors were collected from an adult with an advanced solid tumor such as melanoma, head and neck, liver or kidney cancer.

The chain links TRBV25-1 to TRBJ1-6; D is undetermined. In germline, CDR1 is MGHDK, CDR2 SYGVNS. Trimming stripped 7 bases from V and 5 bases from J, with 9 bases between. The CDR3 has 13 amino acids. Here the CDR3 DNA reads TGTGCCAGCAACTGGGTGAATAATTCACCCCTCCACTTT. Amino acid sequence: CASNWVNNSPLHF.

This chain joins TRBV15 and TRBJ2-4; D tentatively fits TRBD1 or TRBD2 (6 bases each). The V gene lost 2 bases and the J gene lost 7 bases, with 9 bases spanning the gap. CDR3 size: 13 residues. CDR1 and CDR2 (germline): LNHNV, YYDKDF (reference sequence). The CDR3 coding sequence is TGTGCCACCAGCAGACAGGGGACTAACATTCAGTACTTC. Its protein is CATSRQGTNIQYF.

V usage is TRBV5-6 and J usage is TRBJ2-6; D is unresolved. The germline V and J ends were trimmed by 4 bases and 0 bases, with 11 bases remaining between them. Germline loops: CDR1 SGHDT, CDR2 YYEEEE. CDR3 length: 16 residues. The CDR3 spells CASSPTVRSGANVLTF. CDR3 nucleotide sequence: TGTGCCAGCAGCCCTACAGTTCGCTCTGGGGCCAACGTCCTGACTTTC.

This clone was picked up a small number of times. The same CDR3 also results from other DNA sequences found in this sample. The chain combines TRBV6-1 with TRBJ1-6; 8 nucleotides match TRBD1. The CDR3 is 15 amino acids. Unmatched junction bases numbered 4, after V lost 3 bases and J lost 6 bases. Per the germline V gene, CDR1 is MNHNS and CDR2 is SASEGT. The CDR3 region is CASSEGDRFNSPLHF. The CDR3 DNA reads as TGTGCCAGCAGTGAGGGGGACAGGTTTAATTCACCCCTCCACTTT.

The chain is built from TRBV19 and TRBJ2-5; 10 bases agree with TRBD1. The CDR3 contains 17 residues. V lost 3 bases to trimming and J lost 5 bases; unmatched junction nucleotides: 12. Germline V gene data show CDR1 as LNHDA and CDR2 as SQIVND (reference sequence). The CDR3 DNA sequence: TGTGCCAGTAGTATGCGCGTACTCCGGGACAGGGGTGAGACCCAGTACTTC. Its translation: CASSMRVLRDRGETQYF.

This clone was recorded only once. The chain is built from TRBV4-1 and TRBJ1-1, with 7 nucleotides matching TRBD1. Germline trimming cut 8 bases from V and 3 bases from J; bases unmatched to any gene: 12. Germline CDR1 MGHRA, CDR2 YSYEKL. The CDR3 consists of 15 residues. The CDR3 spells CASSLTTGPDTEAFF. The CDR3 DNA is TGCGCCAGCTCTCTGACGACAGGGCCTGACACTGAAGCTTTCTTT.

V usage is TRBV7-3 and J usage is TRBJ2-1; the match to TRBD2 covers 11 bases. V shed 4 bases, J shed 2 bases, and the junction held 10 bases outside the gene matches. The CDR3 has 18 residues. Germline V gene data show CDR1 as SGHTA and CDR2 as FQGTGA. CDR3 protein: CASSSDNPTSGTYNEQFF. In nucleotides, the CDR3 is TGTGCCAGCAGCTCCGATAATCCGACTAGCGGGACCTACAATGAGCAGTTCTTC. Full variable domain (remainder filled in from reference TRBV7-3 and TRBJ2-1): GAGVSQTPSNKVTEKGKYVELRCDPISGHTALYWYRQSLGQGPEFLIYFQGTGAADDSGLPNDRFFAVRPEGSVSTLKIQRTERGDSAVYLCASSSDNPTSGTYNEQFFGPGTRLTVL.

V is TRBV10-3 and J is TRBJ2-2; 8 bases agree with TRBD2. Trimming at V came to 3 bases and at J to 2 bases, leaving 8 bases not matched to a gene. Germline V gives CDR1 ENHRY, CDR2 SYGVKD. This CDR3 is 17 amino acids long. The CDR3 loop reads CAISEFRRGANTGELFF. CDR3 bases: TGTGCCATCAGTGAATTCCGGCGGGGGGCTAACACCGGGGAGCTGTTTTTT.

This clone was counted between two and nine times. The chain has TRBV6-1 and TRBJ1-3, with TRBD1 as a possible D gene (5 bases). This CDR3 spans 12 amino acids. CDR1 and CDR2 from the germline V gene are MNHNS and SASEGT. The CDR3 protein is CVLQGRGNTIYF. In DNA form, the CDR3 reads TGTGTCCTGCAGGGCAGGGGAAACACCATATATTTT.

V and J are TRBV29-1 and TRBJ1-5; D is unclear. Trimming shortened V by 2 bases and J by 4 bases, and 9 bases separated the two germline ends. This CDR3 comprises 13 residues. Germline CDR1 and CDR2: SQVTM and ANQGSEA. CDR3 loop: CSVELQENQPQHF. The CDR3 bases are TGCAGCGTTGAACTCCAGGAGAATCAGCCCCAGCATTTT.

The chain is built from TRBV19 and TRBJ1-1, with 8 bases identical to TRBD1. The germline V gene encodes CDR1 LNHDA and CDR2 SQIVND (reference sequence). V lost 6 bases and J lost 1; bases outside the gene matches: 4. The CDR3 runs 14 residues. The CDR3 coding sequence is TGTGCCAGTAGCTCCAGGGGGCCGAACACTGAAGCTTTCTTT. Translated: CASSSRGPNTEAFF.

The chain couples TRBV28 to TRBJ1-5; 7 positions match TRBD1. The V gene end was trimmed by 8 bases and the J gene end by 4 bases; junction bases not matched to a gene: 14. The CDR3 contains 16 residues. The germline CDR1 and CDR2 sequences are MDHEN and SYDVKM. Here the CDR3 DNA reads TGTGCCAGCCCAACCGGTCCAGACAGGGTGAATCAGCCCCAGCATTTT. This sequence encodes CASPTGPDRVNQPQHF.

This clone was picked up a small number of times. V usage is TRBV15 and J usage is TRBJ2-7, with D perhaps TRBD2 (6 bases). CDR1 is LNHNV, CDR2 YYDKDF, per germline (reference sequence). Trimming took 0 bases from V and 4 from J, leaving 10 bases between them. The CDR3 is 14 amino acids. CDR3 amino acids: CATSRDRAGYEQYF. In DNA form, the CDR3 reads TGTGCCACCAGCAGAGATCGTGCGGGGTACGAGCAGTACTTC.

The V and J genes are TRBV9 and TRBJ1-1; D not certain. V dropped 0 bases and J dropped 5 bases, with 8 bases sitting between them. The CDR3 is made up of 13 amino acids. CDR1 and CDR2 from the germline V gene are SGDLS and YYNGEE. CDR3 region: CASSVDHGTEAFF. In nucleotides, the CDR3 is TGTGCCAGCAGCGTAGACCATGGGACTGAAGCTTTCTTT.

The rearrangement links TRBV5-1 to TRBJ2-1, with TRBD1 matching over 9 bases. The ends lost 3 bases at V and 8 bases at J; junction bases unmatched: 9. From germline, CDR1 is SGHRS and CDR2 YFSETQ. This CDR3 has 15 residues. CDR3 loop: CASSSLPGQGYEQFF. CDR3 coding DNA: TGCGCCAGCAGCTCATTACCGGGACAGGGATATGAGCAGTTCTTC.

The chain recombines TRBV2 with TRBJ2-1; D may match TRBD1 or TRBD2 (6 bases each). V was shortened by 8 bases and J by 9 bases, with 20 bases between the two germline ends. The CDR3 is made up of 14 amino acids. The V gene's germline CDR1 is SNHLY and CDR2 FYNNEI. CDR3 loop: CASSTKGGQVEQFF. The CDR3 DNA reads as TGTGCCAGCTCTACCAAAGGGGGGCAGGTTGAGCAGTTCTTC.

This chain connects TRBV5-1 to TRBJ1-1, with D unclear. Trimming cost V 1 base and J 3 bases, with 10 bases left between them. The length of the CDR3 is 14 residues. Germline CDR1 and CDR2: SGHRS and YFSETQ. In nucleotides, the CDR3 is TGCGCCAGCAGCTTGAATATCCCTCACACTGAAGCTTTCTTT. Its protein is CASSLNIPHTEAFF. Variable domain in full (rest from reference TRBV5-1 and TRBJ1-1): KAGVTQTPRYLIKTRGQQVTLSCSPISGHRSVSWYQQTPGQGLQFLFEYFSETQRNKGNFPGRFSGRQFSNSRSEMNVSTLELGDSALYLCASSLNIPHTEAFFGQGTRLTVV.

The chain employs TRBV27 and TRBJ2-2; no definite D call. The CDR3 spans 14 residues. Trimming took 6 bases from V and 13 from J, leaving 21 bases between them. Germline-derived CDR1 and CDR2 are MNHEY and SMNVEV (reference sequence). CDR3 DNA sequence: TGTGCCAGCAGCCTCACCGGGCTGCGGATCTTGCTGTTTTTT. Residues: CASSLTGLRILLFF.

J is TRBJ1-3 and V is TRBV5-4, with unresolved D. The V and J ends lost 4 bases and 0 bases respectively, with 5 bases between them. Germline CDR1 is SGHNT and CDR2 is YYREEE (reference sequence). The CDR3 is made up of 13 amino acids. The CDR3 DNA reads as TGTGCCAGCAGCATTTACTCTGGAAACACCATATATTTT. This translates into CASSIYSGNTIYF.

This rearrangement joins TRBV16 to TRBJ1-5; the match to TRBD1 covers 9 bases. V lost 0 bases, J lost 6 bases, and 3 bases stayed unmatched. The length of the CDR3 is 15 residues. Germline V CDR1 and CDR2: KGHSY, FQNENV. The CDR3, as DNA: TGTGCCAGCAGCCAATCACAGGGGGCAGGTCAGCCCCAGCATTTT. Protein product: CASSQSQGAGQPQHF.

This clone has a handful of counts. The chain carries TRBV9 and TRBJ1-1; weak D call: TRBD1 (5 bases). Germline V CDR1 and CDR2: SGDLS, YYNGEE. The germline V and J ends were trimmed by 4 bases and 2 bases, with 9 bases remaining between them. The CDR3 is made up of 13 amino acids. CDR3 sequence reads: CASSTGQNTEAFF. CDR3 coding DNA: TGTGCCAGCAGCACAGGACAAAACACTGAAGCTTTCTTT.

The CDR3 loop is CASSPTTGAYEQYF. CDR3 DNA: TGTGCCAGCAGCCCTACCACAGGGGCCTACGAGCAGTACTTC. The chain combines TRBV9 with TRBJ2-7, with 7 bases that match TRBD1. Germline CDR1 is SGDLS and CDR2 is YYNGEE. The CDR3 is 14 residues long. V was pared by 4 bases and J by 2 bases, with 6 bases of the junction left unmatched.

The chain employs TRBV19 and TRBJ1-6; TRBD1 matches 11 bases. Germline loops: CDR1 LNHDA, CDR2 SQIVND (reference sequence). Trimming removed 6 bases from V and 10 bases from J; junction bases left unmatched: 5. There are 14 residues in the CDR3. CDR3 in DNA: TGTGCCAGTAGGCCGGGACAGGGGGTGTCACCCCTCCACTTT. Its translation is CASRPGQGVSPLHF. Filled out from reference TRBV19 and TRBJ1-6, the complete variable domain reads DGGITQSPKYLFRKEGQNVTLSCEQNLNHDAMYWYRQDPGQGLRLIYYSQIVNDFQKGDIAEGYSVSREKKESFPLTVTSAQKNPTAFYLCASRPGQGVSPLHFGNGTRLTVT.

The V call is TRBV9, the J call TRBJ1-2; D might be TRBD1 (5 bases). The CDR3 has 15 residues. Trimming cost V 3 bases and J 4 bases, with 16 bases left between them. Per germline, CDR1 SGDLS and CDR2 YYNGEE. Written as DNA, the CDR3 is TGTGCCAGCAGCGACGAAAAAGGGACTGGCTATGGCTACACCTTC. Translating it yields CASSDEKGTGYGYTF.

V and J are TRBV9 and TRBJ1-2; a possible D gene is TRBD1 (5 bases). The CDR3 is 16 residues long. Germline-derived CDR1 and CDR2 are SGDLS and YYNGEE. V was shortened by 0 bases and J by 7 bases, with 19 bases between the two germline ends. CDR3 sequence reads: CASSVEAGTGYTGYTF. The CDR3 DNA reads TGTGCCAGCAGCGTAGAGGCCGGGACCGGTTATACTGGCTACACCTTC.